A selection of T cell receptor beta chains follows, all from one sample in a study of early T cells in non-severe SARS-CoV-2 infection. TCRdb fed the 5' RACE reads into MiXCR, producing one record per CDR3 protein. The table shows 25,000 to 35,000 distinct CDR3 sequences, with around 5.2% occurring only once. The sequenced sample consisted of whole blood. Receptors originate from an adult who was a healthcare worker with PCR-confirmed SARS-CoV-2 infection or an uninfected control (not recorded which). Both conserved end residues are part of each CDR3. D genes are given only for firm matches. Expanded clones are given a class, and other clones once, few, many or no size at all.

D gene,CDR3 length,V gene,J gene,clone size,CDR3 DNA,CDR3 protein
NA,15,TRBV4-1,TRBJ2-6,many,TGCGCCAGCAGCCAAGGTGGATCTGGGGCCAACGTCCTGACTTTC,CASSQGGSGANVLTF
NA,13,TRBV2,TRBJ1-1,few,TGTGCCAGATGGGGTGATATGAACACTGAAGCTTTCTTT,CARWGDMNTEAFF
NA,13,TRBV7-8,TRBJ2-1,many,TGTGCCAGCAGCTTCAGGGCCGGGAGTGAGCAGTTCTTC,CASSFRAGSEQFF
TRBD2,16,TRBV7-6,TRBJ2-1,many,TGTGCCAGCAGCGAAACCGGGACTAGCGGGAGTAATGAGCAGTTCTTC,CASSETGTSGSNEQFF
NA,15,TRBV3-1,TRBJ2-5,NA,TGTGCCAGCAGCCGCACGCCCGGGAGTAGAGAGACCCAGTACTTC,CASSRTPGSRETQYF
NA,12,TRBV20-1,TRBJ1-6,few,TGCAGTGCTAGGGACGGGAATTCACCCCTCCACTTT,CSARDGNSPLHF
NA,13,TRBV6-2/TRBV6-3,TRBJ2-7,NA,TGTGCCAGCAGTTACCGAGGAGACGGCGAGCAGTACTTC,CASSYRGDGEQYF
TRBD2,18,TRBV11-2,TRBJ2-1,NA,TGTGCCAGCAGCTTAAGGCGGACTAGCGGGAGCCTCTGGAATGAGCAGTTCTTC,CASSLRRTSGSLWNEQFF
TRBD1,17,TRBV6-6,TRBJ1-1,many,TGTGCCAGCAGTTCCCCGGGTAGGGGGCATCGCGGCACTGAAGCTTTCTTT,CASSSPGRGHRGTEAFF
NA,17,TRBV7-9,TRBJ1-1,many,TGTGCCAGCAGCTTAGCGACCCGAAGGCAAATGAACACTGAAGCTTTCTTT,CASSLATRRQMNTEAFF
NA,13,TRBV3-1,TRBJ2-1,few,TGTGCCAGCAGCCGACTCCTAGCCAATGAGCAGTTCTTC,CASSRLLANEQFF
TRBD1,14,TRBV27,TRBJ2-7,many,TGTGCCAGCAGACCCGGACAGGGTTTATACGAGCAGTACTTC,CASRPGQGLYEQYF
TRBD2,16,TRBV4-3,TRBJ2-2,many,TGCGCCAGCAGCTATGAGCTAGCGGGGGCATTCGGGGAGCTGTTTTTT,CASSYELAGAFGELFF
NA,11,TRBV6-2/TRBV6-3,TRBJ2-7,NA,TGTGCCAGCAGTTACCTTTACGAGCAGTACTTC,CASSYLYEQYF
TRBD2,16,TRBV11-2,TRBJ2-3,NA,TGTGCCAGCAGCTTAGGGGGGACTAGAAGCACAGATACGCAGTATTTT,CASSLGGTRSTDTQYF
TRBD2,17,TRBV4-3,TRBJ2-1,many,TGCGCCAGCAGCCAGAGGTACAGTAGCGGGGTGGGGGATGAGCAGTTCTTC,CASSQRYSSGVGDEQFF
NA,14,TRBV29-1,TRBJ2-5,many,TGCAGCGTTGAAGATTTCATAAAGCAAGAGACCCAGTACTTC,CSVEDFIKQETQYF
NA,14,TRBV7-8,TRBJ2-7,NA,TGTGCCAGCAGCCCGAGCGGAAGCTCCTACGAGCAGTACTTC,CASSPSGSSYEQYF
NA,14,TRBV7-3,TRBJ2-3,many,TGTGCCAGCAGCTTGGCGGTGGGTTTAGATACGCAGTATTTT,CASSLAVGLDTQYF
TRBD2,18,TRBV15,TRBJ2-3,many,TGTGCCACCAGCACTCGGAGGTCTACGGGAGGGAGGGCAGATACGCAGTATTTT,CATSTRRSTGGRADTQYF
TRBD2,17,TRBV6-4,TRBJ2-1,few,TGTGCCAGCAGTGAGTCCCCGGTCACTAGCGGATACAATGAGCAGTTCTTC,CASSESPVTSGYNEQFF
TRBD2,16,TRBV9,TRBJ2-7,many,TGTGCCAGCAGCCCCCAGATGCTAGCGGGACACGACGAGCAGTACTTC,CASSPQMLAGHDEQYF
TRBD2,20,TRBV6-4,TRBJ2-1,once,TGTGCCAGCAGTGACTCGACCGGGACTAGCGGGGGGAATTCCTACAATGAGCAGTTCTTC,CASSDSTGTSGGNSYNEQFF
TRBD2,16,TRBV7-9,TRBJ2-3,few,TGTGCCAGCAGCCGACTACTAGCGGGGGACACAGATACGCAGTATTTT,CASSRLLAGDTDTQYF
TRBD1,16,TRBV7-6,TRBJ1-1,many,TGTGCCAGCAGCTTAATGACAGGGGGGGCCCACACTGAAGCTTTCTTT,CASSLMTGGAHTEAFF
NA,18,TRBV24-1,TRBJ1-3,few,TGTGCCACCAGTGATTTGCAAGAGGGGGAGTATCCTGGAAACACCATATATTTT,CATSDLQEGEYPGNTIYF
NA,13,TRBV19,TRBJ1-5,many,TGTGCCAGTAGTCCGGGGGTCCGGCAGCCCCAGCATTTT,CASSPGVRQPQHF
TRBD1,16,TRBV27,TRBJ2-2,NA,TGTGCCAGCAGTTTAAGGGGACAGTCGCGCGCCGGGGAGCTGTTTTTT,CASSLRGQSRAGELFF
TRBD1,14,TRBV6-1,TRBJ2-1,many,TGTGCCAGCCGCTTAAGGGGGCTGAACGATGAGCAGTTCTTC,CASRLRGLNDEQFF
NA,13,TRBV29-1,TRBJ2-7,few,TGCAGCGTTCGGAGGGAGGACTCCTACGAGCAGTACTTC,CSVRREDSYEQYF
NA,15,TRBV19,TRBJ2-5,NA,TGTGCCAGTAGTAGCTTACAGGGAAAACAAGAGACCCAGTACTTC,CASSSLQGKQETQYF
NA,15,TRBV7-3,TRBJ2-5,NA,TGTGCCAGCAGCTTAACGGTGGGGCACCAAGAGACCCAGTACTTC,CASSLTVGHQETQYF
TRBD1,15,TRBV12-3/TRBV12-4,TRBJ1-6,NA,TGTGCCAGCAGGCTGACAGGGGCCCCCGGGTTGGTCCTCCACTTT,CASRLTGAPGLVLHF
NA,13,TRBV2,TRBJ2-7,many,TGTGCCAGCAGAAGGACAGACTACTACGAGCAGTACTTC,CASRRTDYYEQYF
NA,11,TRBV27,TRBJ2-1,many,TGTGCCAGCAGTTTATCTGATGAGCAGTTCTTC,CASSLSDEQFF
NA,13,TRBV7-9,TRBJ2-7,NA,TGTGCCAGCAGCACGCCCGGGGGGCACGAGCAGTACTTC,CASSTPGGHEQYF
NA,16,TRBV11-2,TRBJ2-1,many,TGTGCCAGCAGCTTAGAATCTGTCGGGCCCCTCAATGAGCAGTTCTTC,CASSLESVGPLNEQFF
NA,18,TRBV6-4,TRBJ2-1,medium-sized,TGTGCCAGCAGTGACTCTGCTCTTGACCTAGCACCCTACGGTGAGCAGTTCTTC,CASSDSALDLAPYGEQFF
TRBD1,15,TRBV11-1,TRBJ2-7,many,TGTGCCAGCCGCGTCGTTGGGACAGGGTCCCACGAGCAGTACTTC,CASRVVGTGSHEQYF
NA,13,TRBV4-2,TRBJ2-2,many,TGTGCCAGCAGCCCCCGCGGGACCGGGGAGCTGTTTTTT,CASSPRGTGELFF
TRBD1,16,TRBV6-2/TRBV6-3,TRBJ1-5,NA,TGTGCCAGCAGTTACTCCGGGACAGGGTCAAATCAGCCCCAGCATTTT,CASSYSGTGSNQPQHF
TRBD1,17,TRBV7-9,TRBJ2-2,many,TGTGCCAGCAGCTCAACCCCCGGGACAGGTGCGGACGGGGAGCTGTTTTTT,CASSSTPGTGADGELFF
NA,13,TRBV2,TRBJ2-7,many,TGTGCCAGCAGTCCGCCATTTAGCTACGAGCAGTACTTC,CASSPPFSYEQYF
NA,15,TRBV29-1,TRBJ1-3,NA,TGCAGCGTTCAACGGGGAGGCACCTCTGGAAACACCATATATTTT,CSVQRGGTSGNTIYF
NA,14,TRBV7-8,TRBJ1-4,many,TGTGCCAGCACCACAGGGTCTGTTAATGAAAAACTGTTTTTT,CASTTGSVNEKLFF
TRBD2,15,TRBV3-1,TRBJ2-7,NA,TGTGCCAGCAGCCAAGGGGTTAGCGGGACCTCCGAGCAGTACTTC,CASSQGVSGTSEQYF
TRBD1,13,TRBV19,TRBJ1-5,few,TGTGCCACAGGACAGGGGGTTAGGCAGCCCCAGCATTTT,CATGQGVRQPQHF
NA,14,TRBV16,TRBJ1-1,few,TGTGCCAGCAGCCAATTCTCGGTGAACACTGAAGCTTTCTTT,CASSQFSVNTEAFF
TRBD2,13,TRBV20-1,TRBJ2-7,many,TGCAGTGCCTTTAGCGGGGGCGAGAGGGAGCAGTACTTC,CSAFSGGEREQYF